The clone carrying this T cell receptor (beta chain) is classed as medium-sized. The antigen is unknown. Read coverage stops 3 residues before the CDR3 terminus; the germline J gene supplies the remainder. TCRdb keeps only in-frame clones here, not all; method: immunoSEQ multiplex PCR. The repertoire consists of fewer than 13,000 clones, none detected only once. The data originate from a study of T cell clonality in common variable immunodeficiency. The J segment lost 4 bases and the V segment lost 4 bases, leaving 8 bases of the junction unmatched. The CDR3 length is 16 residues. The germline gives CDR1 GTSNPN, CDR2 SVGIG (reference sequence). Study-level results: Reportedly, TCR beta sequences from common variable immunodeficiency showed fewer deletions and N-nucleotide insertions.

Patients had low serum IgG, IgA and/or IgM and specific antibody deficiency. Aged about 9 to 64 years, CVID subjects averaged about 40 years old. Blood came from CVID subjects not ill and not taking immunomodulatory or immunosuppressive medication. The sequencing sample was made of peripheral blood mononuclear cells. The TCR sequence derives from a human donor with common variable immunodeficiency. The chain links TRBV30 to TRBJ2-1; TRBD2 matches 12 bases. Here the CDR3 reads CAWNPPGLAGYNEQFF. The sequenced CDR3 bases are TGTGCCTGGAACCCCCCGGGACTAGCGGGTTACAATGAG. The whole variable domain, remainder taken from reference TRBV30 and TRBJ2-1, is SQTIHQWPATLVQPVGSPLSLECTVEGTSNPNLYWYRQAAGRGLQLLFYSVGIGQISSEVPQNLSASRPQDRQFILSSKKLLLSDSGFYLCAWNPPGLAGYNEQFFGPGTRLTVL.